This TCR beta chain was identified during a study of cytomegalovirus exposure and HLA in healthy donors. Overall study findings and caveats: Investigators reported 150 to 200 TCR beta chains as tied to cytomegalovirus. According to reports, the classifier identified cytomegalovirus status with high specificity and sensitivity.

The donors were part of the validation cohort, which consisted of about 120 subjects and was separate from the first cohort of 670 or so subjects. In the case of this clone: The antigen is undetermined.

The protocol was immunoSEQ multiplex PCR, while the TCRdb copy is restricted to in-frame clones and leaves out a portion. The repertoire holds 100,000 to 150,000 clones, with about nine tenths as singletons. The sample consisted of PBMCs. The TCR comes from a man aged 18 to 29 in good health and CMV-seronegative.

The DNA of the CDR3 is TGTGCCAGCAGAGACAACTCCTACGAGCAGTACTTC. Translated: CASRDNSYEQYF. This chain links TRBV2 with TRBJ2-7, with D hard to call. This CDR3 is built from 12 residues. Per germline, CDR1 SNHLY and CDR2 FYNNEI. V shed 6 bases and J shed 0 bases, with 6 bases lying between them.